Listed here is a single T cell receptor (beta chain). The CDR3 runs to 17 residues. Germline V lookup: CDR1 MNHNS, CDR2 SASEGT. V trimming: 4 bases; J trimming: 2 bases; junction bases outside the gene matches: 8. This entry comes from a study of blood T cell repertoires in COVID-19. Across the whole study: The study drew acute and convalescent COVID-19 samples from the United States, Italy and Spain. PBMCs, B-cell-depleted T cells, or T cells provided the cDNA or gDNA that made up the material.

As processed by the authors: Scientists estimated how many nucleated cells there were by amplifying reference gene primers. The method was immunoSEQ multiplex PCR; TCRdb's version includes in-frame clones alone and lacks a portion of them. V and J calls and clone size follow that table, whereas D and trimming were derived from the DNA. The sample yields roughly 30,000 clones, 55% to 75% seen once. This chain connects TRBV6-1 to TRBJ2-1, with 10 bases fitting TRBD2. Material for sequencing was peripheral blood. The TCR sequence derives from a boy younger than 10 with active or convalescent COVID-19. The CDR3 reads CASSVNLAGVAYNEQFF. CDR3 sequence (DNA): TGTGCCAGCAGTGTTAACCTAGCGGGGGTTGCCTACAATGAGCAGTTCTTC.